The T cell receptor (beta chain) under discussion was sequenced for a study of blood T cell repertoires in COVID-19. Study at large: Samples of COVID-19 (acute and convalescent) were obtained from the United States, Italy and Spain.

The protocol was immunoSEQ multiplex PCR, while the TCRdb copy is restricted to in-frame clones and leaves out a portion. The sample contains approximately 35,000 clones, roughly three quarters of which appear only once. Specimen: peripheral blood. This TCR came from an elderly man with acute or convalescent COVID-19.

The CDR3: CASSEGWGANYGYTF. CDR3 in DNA: TGTGCCAGCAGTGAAGGCTGGGGAGCTAACTATGGCTACACCTTC. The chain has TRBV6-1 and TRBJ1-2; no clear D gene. The ends were cut back, 1 base at V and 0 bases at J, with 9 bases in the middle. The CDR3 runs to 15 residues. The germline gives CDR1 MNHNS, CDR2 SASEGT.